This TCR beta chain is drawn from a study of cytomegalovirus exposure and HLA in healthy donors. Study context: In a previous analysis, some 120 million unique TCR beta sequences were found from 150 million to 200 million T cells.

The CDR3 runs to 17 residues. CDR1 and CDR2 from the germline V gene are SEHNR and FQNEAQ (reference sequence). The V gene lost 7 bases and the J gene lost 1 base, with 20 bases spanning the gap. The donors (healthy individuals) were bone marrow donors. Vbeta (60) and Jbeta (13) primers were used in the PCR. TCRdb keeps only in-frame clones here, not all; method: immunoSEQ multiplex PCR. The sample has 60,000 to 70,000 clones, about 63% seen once. The sequenced sample was PBMCs. This rearrangement joins TRBV7-9 to TRBJ2-4; possible D gene TRBD1, 6 bases. The clonotype originates from a man aged 35 to 55 in good health and CMV-seropositive. CDR3 sequence: CASTLEEQGSAKNIQYF. Here the CDR3 DNA reads TGTGCCAGCACCCTCGAGGAGCAGGGGTCGGCCAAAAACATTCAGTACTTC.